These 15 T cell receptor beta chains were sequenced from one sample in a study of blood T cell repertoires in COVID-19. Assay: immunoSEQ multiplex PCR; the TCRdb copy retains only in-frame clones and omits some. This sample has fewer than 300,000 clones, with more than 75% found just once. The sequenced sample was peripheral blood. These receptor sequences come from a man aged 50 to 59 with COVID-19, enrolled during active disease.

V and J are TRBV7-3 and TRBJ1-5; weak D call: TRBD1 (5 bases). This CDR3 contains 13 residues. V was cut by 8 bases and J by 2 bases, with 10 bases left in between. Germline CDR1 reads SGHTA; CDR2 reads FQGTGA. The CDR3 is CASSAGGNQPQHF. DNA of the CDR3: TGTGCCAGCTCCGCGGGGGGCAATCAGCCCCAGCATTTT.

This clone was seen once. This CDR3 is CAISEGQGASYEQYF. CDR3 sequence (DNA): TGTGCCATCAGCGAAGGTCAGGGGGCCTCCTACGAGCAGTACTTC. The chain uses TRBV10-3 and TRBJ2-7, with TRBD1 identical over 8 bases. Per the germline V gene, CDR1 is ENHRY and CDR2 is SYGVKD. V gave up 6 bases and J gave up 0 bases; unmatched junction bases: 7. The CDR3 covers 15 residues.

CDR3 bases: TGCGCCAGCAGCTTGGCGAGGGTAGTAGCCGGGGCTGAAGCTTTCTTT. Its protein is CASSLARVVAGAEAFF. J is TRBJ1-1 and V is TRBV5-1; D gene ambiguous. CDR3 length equals 16 residues. V gave up 0 bases and J gave up 6 bases, with 18 bases separating them. Germline V gene sequence: CDR1 SGHRS, CDR2 YFSETQ.

The V call is TRBV5-1, the J call TRBJ2-1; D remains unclear. This CDR3 comprises 13 residues. Trimming stripped 3 bases from V and 3 bases from J, with 7 bases between. Germline V gene lookup returns CDR1 SGHRS and CDR2 YFSETQ. DNA for the CDR3: TGCGCCAGCAGCTCTCTCCTCTACAATGAGCAGTTCTTC. Amino acids: CASSSLLYNEQFF.

J is TRBJ2-4 and V is TRBV21-1; the table's D call of TRBD1 was not tested on the DNA. TRBV21-1 constitutes a pseudogene. This CDR3 spans 17 amino acids. The CDR3 nucleotides are TGTGCCAGCAGCAAAGAAGGGACACCTTTAGCCAAAAACATTCAGTACTTC. The encoded protein is CASSKEGTPLAKNIQYF.

V is TRBV6-4 and J is TRBJ2-5; D is perhaps TRBD2 (6 bases). Germline assignment: CDR1 MRHNA and CDR2 SNTAGT. Trimming took off 7 bases at V and 2 bases at J, with 17 bases between the two ends. The CDR3 totals 15 residues. CDR3 nucleotides: TGTGCCAGCAACAACCCTAGCGTGAAGCAAGAGACCCAGTACTTC. Translation: CASNNPSVKQETQYF.

The chain recombines TRBV4-3 with TRBJ1-3, with D tentatively TRBD1 (5 bases). Between the trimmed V and J ends, which lost 2 bases and 0 bases, there was a span of 14 bases. CDR3 length equals 17 residues. The germline gives CDR1 LGHNA, CDR2 YSLEER. In nucleotides, the CDR3 is TGCGCCAGCAGCCAACTACTGGGGCCGAGCTCTGGAAACACCATATATTTT. This sequence encodes CASSQLLGPSSGNTIYF.

The J gene is TRBJ2-2, the V gene TRBV5-4; 13 nucleotides match TRBD2. Germline V lookup: CDR1 SGHNT, CDR2 YYREEE (reference sequence). The V segment lost 4 bases and the J segment 1 base; nucleotides outside the gene matches: 7. The CDR3 has 18 amino acids. CDR3 DNA: TGTGCCAGCAGCCCATTGGGACTAGCGGGACAGAACACCGGGGAGCTGTTTTTT. It codes for CASSPLGLAGQNTGELFF.

The chain couples TRBV28 to TRBJ1-2; 8 nucleotides match TRBD1. Trimming at V came to 6 bases and at J to 8 bases, leaving 8 bases not matched to a gene. The germline CDR1 and CDR2 sequences are MDHEN and SYDVKM. This CDR3 is built from 13 residues. This CDR3 is CASSGTGPKGYTF. The CDR3 DNA follows: TGTGCCAGCAGCGGGACAGGCCCAAAGGGCTACACCTTC.

This clone was recorded once. This chain uses TRBV30 with TRBJ1-6, with TRBD1 matching over 9 bases. Germline CDR1 reads GTSNPN; CDR2 reads SVGIG (reference sequence). The V and J ends lost 7 bases and 7 bases, in that order; junction bases with no gene match: 2. This CDR3 is built from 12 residues. Here the CDR3 DNA reads TGTGCCTTGGACAGGGGAAATTCACCCCTCCACTTT. Amino acid sequence: CALDRGNSPLHF.

V gene TRBV5-4 combines with J gene TRBJ2-1; D is possibly TRBD1 (6 bases). There are 15 residues in the CDR3. Germline CDR1 SGHNT, CDR2 YYREEE (reference sequence). Trimming pared 3 bases from V and 8 bases from J, leaving 18 bases between. The CDR3: CASSSRQVPGDEQFF. CDR3 sequence (DNA): TGTGCCAGCAGCTCCAGACAGGTGCCTGGGGATGAGCAGTTCTTC.

This rearrangement joins TRBV7-2 to TRBJ2-7; 7 positions agree with TRBD2. V lost 0 bases and J lost 4; bases outside the gene matches: 18. This CDR3 contains 19 residues. Looked up from germline, CDR1 is SGHTA and CDR2 is FQGNSA. This chain's CDR3 is CASSLAGGYSRALGYEQYF. The CDR3 region has the DNA TGTGCCAGCAGCTTAGCCGGGGGGTATAGCAGGGCTTTAGGGTACGAGCAGTACTTC.

This chain links TRBV7-4 with TRBJ1-5; weak D call: TRBD1 (5 bases). Germline V lookup: CDR1 SGHVT, CDR2 SQSDAQ. The V and J ends lost 2 bases and 6 bases respectively, with 14 bases between them. The CDR3 runs to 15 residues. CDR3: CASSLRLVRAQPQHF. CDR3 in DNA: TGTGCCAGCAGCTTACGTTTAGTCAGGGCTCAGCCCCAGCATTTT.

The rearrangement links TRBV19 to TRBJ2-3; 8 bases map to TRBD1. This CDR3 has 15 residues. The germline V gene encodes CDR1 LNHDA and CDR2 SQIVND (reference sequence). V dropped 7 bases and J dropped 0; count of bases not matched to a gene: 6. CDR3 region: CASTRQGISTDTQYF. CDR3 nucleotides: TGTGCCAGTACTAGACAGGGGATCAGCACAGATACGCAGTATTTT. Full variable domain (remainder filled in from reference TRBV19 and TRBJ2-3): DGGITQSPKYLFRKEGQNVTLSCEQNLNHDAMYWYRQDPGQGLRLIYYSQIVNDFQKGDIAEGYSVSREKKESFPLTVTSAQKNPTAFYLCASTRQGISTDTQYFGPGTRLTVL.

The genes are TRBV21-1 and TRBJ2-1; TRBD1 is the table's D call, not checked against the DNA. TRBV21-1 corresponds to a pseudogene. This CDR3 contains 17 residues. CDR3 sequence reads: CASIYGQVHSSYNEQFF. The CDR3, as DNA: TGTGCCAGCATTTACGGACAGGTCCATAGCTCCTACAATGAGCAGTTCTTC.